These 2 T cell receptor beta chains were sequenced from one sample in a study of T cell responses to AZD1222 COVID-19 vaccine. Assay used: immunoSEQ multiplex PCR; TCRdb lists only in-frame clones, some missing. The sample includes approximately 200,000 clones, approximately 90% of them seen just once. The sequencing here drew on peripheral blood, taken 28 days after the second AZD1222 dose. Receptors originate from an adult who received the AZD1222 COVID-19 vaccine.

The chain couples TRBV27 to TRBJ1-1, with D tentatively TRBD1 (5 bases). V dropped 5 bases and J dropped 1 base, with 17 bases sitting between them. CDR3 length equals 16 residues. Per the germline V gene, CDR1 is MNHEY and CDR2 is SMNVEV (reference sequence). The DNA of the CDR3 is TGTGCCAGCAGTAGAACCGTCGGGACGGAGAACACTGAAGCTTTCTTT. This encodes CASSRTVGTENTEAFF.

The chain recombines TRBV18 with TRBJ1-1; D is uncertain. Trimming removed 5 bases from V and 0 bases from J, with 13 bases in between. CDR1 KGHSH and CDR2 LQKENI come from the germline V gene. This CDR3 is 15 amino acids long. Here the CDR3 reads CASSVEIRMNTEAFF. The CDR3 DNA reads as TGTGCCAGCTCAGTAGAGATACGGATGAACACTGAAGCTTTCTTT. Combining the CDR3 with reference TRBV18 and TRBJ1-1 gives the whole variable domain NAGVMQNPRHLVRRRGQEARLRCSPMKGHSHVYWYRQLPEEGLKFMVYLQKENIIDESGMPKERFSAEFPKEGPSILRIQQVVRGDSAAYFCASSVEIRMNTEAFFGQGTRLTVV.